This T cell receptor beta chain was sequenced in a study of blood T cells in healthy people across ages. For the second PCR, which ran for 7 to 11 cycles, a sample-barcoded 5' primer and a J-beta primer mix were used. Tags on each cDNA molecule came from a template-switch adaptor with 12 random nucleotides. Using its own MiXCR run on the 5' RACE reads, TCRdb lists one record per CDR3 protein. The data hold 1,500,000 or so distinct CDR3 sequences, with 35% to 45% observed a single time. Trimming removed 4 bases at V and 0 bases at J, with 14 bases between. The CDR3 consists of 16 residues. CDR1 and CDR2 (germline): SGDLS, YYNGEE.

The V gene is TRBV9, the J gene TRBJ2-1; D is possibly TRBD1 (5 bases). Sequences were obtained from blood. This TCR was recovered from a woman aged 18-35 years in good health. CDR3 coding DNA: TGTGCCAGCAGCCCCCAAGGGGCCCCCTCCTACAATGAGCAGTTCTTC. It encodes CASSPQGAPSYNEQFF.